The 26 T cell receptor beta chains below all came from one sample that was sequenced in a study of blood T cell repertoires in COVID-19. TCRdb's table, derived via immunoSEQ multiplex PCR, lists solely in-frame clones and lacks some. The top ten clones hold 2% to 2.5% of a sample with approximately 390,000 clones, over 75% of them seen once. Input material: PBMCs or T cells enriched from blood (not recorded which). These receptors came from a woman in her 40s with acute COVID-19.

The chain uses TRBV2 and TRBJ1-4, with 11 nucleotides matching TRBD1. The germline V gene encodes CDR1 SNHLY and CDR2 FYNNEI. Losses at the gene ends were 6 bases for V and 8 bases for J; bases not matched to a gene: 8. The CDR3 extends over 15 amino acids. Here the CDR3 DNA reads TGTGCCAGCAGGCAACCCGGGACAGGGGGGGAAAAACTGTTTTTT. Its protein is CASRQPGTGGEKLFF.

V and J are TRBV6-5 and TRBJ1-1; D is uncertain. The CDR3 length is 13 residues. The ends were cut back, 6 bases at V and 7 bases at J, with 15 bases in the middle. The germline V gene has CDR1 MNHEY and CDR2 SVGAGI. The CDR3: CASRPTGFGEAFF. CDR3 nucleotide sequence: TGTGCCAGCAGGCCGACGGGGTTCGGTGAAGCTTTCTTT.

The chain has TRBV7-9 and TRBJ2-3; TRBD1 matches 7 bases. CDR3 length equals 14 residues. The V gene end was trimmed by 5 bases and the J gene end by 6 bases; junction bases not matched to a gene: 8. Germline V gives CDR1 SEHNR, CDR2 FQNEAQ (reference sequence). The DNA for the CDR3 is TGTGCCAGCAGCCTATCGACAGGGTTGGATACGCAGTATTTT. This codes for CASSLSTGLDTQYF.

The chain recombines TRBV5-6 with TRBJ1-5; 8 nucleotides match TRBD1. V lost 0 bases to trimming and J lost 9 bases; unmatched junction nucleotides: 8. The CDR3 is 15 amino acids. Germline V gene sequence: CDR1 SGHDT, CDR2 YYEEEE. The CDR3, as DNA: TGTGCCAGCAGCTTGGGGGGGACAGGCCAACGGCCCCAGCATTTT. This encodes CASSLGGTGQRPQHF.

J is TRBJ2-3 and V is TRBV30; 9 nucleotides agree with TRBD2. This CDR3 contains 15 residues. Germline lookup yields CDR1 GTSNPN and CDR2 SVGIG (reference sequence). The V and J ends lost 1 base and 4 bases, in that order; junction bases with no gene match: 6. The CDR3 nucleotides are TGTGCCTGGAGTGCACTAGCGGGCGTGGCAGATACGCAGTATTTT. Translated, it gives CAWSALAGVADTQYF.

The V and J genes are TRBV18 and TRBJ2-2, with D unresolved. With 6 bases removed from V and 0 bases from J, the gap between germline ends came to 14 bases. The CDR3 extends over 16 amino acids. Germline CDR1 KGHSH, CDR2 LQKENI. The CDR3 bases are TGTGCCAGCTCCCCTAACGAGCCCACGAACACCGGGGAGCTGTTTTTT. This gives the protein CASSPNEPTNTGELFF.

The genes are TRBV27 and TRBJ1-5; TRBD1 agrees at 7 bases. This CDR3 contains 14 residues. Germline V gene data show CDR1 as MNHEY and CDR2 as SMNVEV (reference sequence). V shed 3 bases and J 7 bases; nucleotides not matched to a gene: 6. The CDR3: CASSFSTGSQPQHF. The CDR3 nucleotides read TGTGCCAGCAGTTTCTCGACAGGGTCACAGCCCCAGCATTTT.

The table lists this clone with a count of one. The chain links TRBV5-5 to TRBJ2-2; possibly TRBD1 for D (6 bases). The CDR3 is made up of 15 amino acids. Germline CDR1 SGHKS, CDR2 YYEKEE (reference sequence). V dropped 1 base and J dropped 3 bases, with 10 bases sitting between them. The CDR3 coding sequence is TGTGCCAGCAGCTTGCGACAGGCAGACACCGGGGAGCTGTTTTTT. Translating gives CASSLRQADTGELFF.

The chain uses TRBV27 and TRBJ1-5, with unresolved D. Germline CDR1 MNHEY, CDR2 SMNVEV (reference sequence). The CDR3 is made up of 13 amino acids. The ends were cut back, 4 bases at V and 5 bases at J, with 9 bases in the middle. The CDR3 protein is CASSWAGDQPQHF. The CDR3 nucleotides are TGTGCCAGCAGTTGGGCCGGGGATCAGCCCCAGCATTTT.

V and J are TRBV7-6 and TRBJ1-4, with 7 bases matching TRBD1. V was clipped by 4 bases and J by 8 bases; unmatched bases: 4. CDR1 is SGHVS and CDR2 is FNYEAQ in the germline V gene. This CDR3 region has 13 residues. The CDR3 DNA follows: TGTGCCAGCAGCTACCAACAGGGGGAAAAACTGTTTTTT. Translating it yields CASSYQQGEKLFF.

The gene calls are TRBV19 and TRBJ2-5; D not resolved. V lost 1 base and J 3 bases, leaving 6 bases between the germline ends. Germline V gene lookup returns CDR1 LNHDA and CDR2 SQIVND (reference sequence). The CDR3 spans 13 residues. The CDR3 protein is CASSIVEKETQYF. CDR3 bases: TGTGCCAGTAGTATAGTAGAAAAAGAGACCCAGTACTTC.

The V gene is TRBV5-1, the J gene TRBJ2-3; 7 positions match TRBD1. After removal of 4 bases from V and 5 bases from J, the junction contained 7 bases not matched to a gene. This CDR3 has 14 amino acids. CDR1 is SGHRS and CDR2 is YFSETQ in the germline V gene. CDR3 sequence: CASSLRQGLDTQYF. The CDR3 coding sequence is TGCGCCAGCAGCCTACGACAGGGATTAGATACGCAGTATTTT.

This clone was observed a handful of times. This sequence joins TRBV30 and TRBJ1-5; no clear D gene. Between the trimmed V and J ends, which lost 1 base and 1 base, there was a span of 5 bases. Germline assignment: CDR1 GTSNPN and CDR2 SVGIG (reference sequence). This CDR3 has 13 amino acids. Written as DNA, the CDR3 is TGTGCCTGGAGTGCGAGGAGCAATCAGCCCCAGCATTTT. It encodes CAWSARSNQPQHF.

This clone has just a few counts. The V call is TRBV5-5, the J call TRBJ1-2; no firm D call. Germline values: CDR1 SGHKS, CDR2 YYEKEE (reference sequence). V lost 4 bases, J lost 4 bases, and 20 bases lay in between. The CDR3 runs 16 residues. The CDR3 nucleotides are TGTGCCAGCAGCCCTGAACAGTCAACGGCGAGCTATGGCTACACCTTC. It encodes CASSPEQSTASYGYTF.

The V gene is TRBV11-2, the J gene TRBJ2-5, with TRBD2 matching 8 bases. The germline CDR1 and CDR2 sequences are SGHAT and FQNNGV. J gave up 4 bases and V 3 bases, and 7 bases lay outside the gene matches. This CDR3 region has 15 residues. The CDR3 is CASSFGGAESETQYF. The CDR3 DNA reads TGTGCCAGCAGCTTCGGGGGGGCAGAATCAGAGACCCAGTACTTC.

This chain links TRBV19 with TRBJ1-5, with 7 positions matching TRBD1. J was trimmed by 0 bases and V by 11 bases; bases with no gene match: 13. Looked up from germline, CDR1 is LNHDA and CDR2 is SQIVND (reference sequence). CDR3 length: 16 amino acids. CDR3 protein: CAGRTGPLYSNQPQHF. The CDR3 region has the DNA TGTGCCGGGAGGACAGGACCACTTTATAGCAATCAGCCCCAGCATTTT.

V is TRBV5-1 and J is TRBJ1-1; D gene uncertain. Germline V gives CDR1 SGHRS, CDR2 YFSETQ. The ends were cut back, 0 bases at V and 5 bases at J, with 8 bases in the middle. CDR3 size: 13 residues. In DNA form, the CDR3 reads TGCGCCAGCAGCTTGGTGGAGAGAACTGAAGCTTTCTTT. Protein: CASSLVERTEAFF.

The chain carries TRBV5-1 and TRBJ2-7; tentative D call: TRBD2 (7 bases). The CDR3 loop spans 15 amino acids. Trimming took off 0 bases at V and 2 bases at J, with 12 bases between the two ends. Per germline, CDR1 SGHRS and CDR2 YFSETQ. The CDR3 reads CASSLVGGVTYEQYF. CDR3 in DNA: TGCGCCAGCAGCTTGGTAGGGGGGGTAACCTACGAGCAGTACTTC.

This clone was detected only once. The V gene is TRBV30, the J gene TRBJ1-5; D remains unclear. The CDR3 is 13 amino acids. V was cut by 2 bases and J by 5 bases, with 10 bases left in between. From germline, CDR1 is GTSNPN and CDR2 SVGIG (reference sequence). The CDR3 loop reads CAWSKGDHQPQHF. DNA of the CDR3: TGTGCCTGGAGTAAGGGAGATCATCAGCCCCAGCATTTT.

The genes are TRBV7-9 and TRBJ2-3, with TRBD2 matching over 8 bases. CDR1 is SEHNR, CDR2 FQNEAQ, per germline (reference sequence). The CDR3 runs to 14 residues. V lost 7 bases and J lost 2; bases outside the gene matches: 5. CDR3: CASTATSATDTQYF. DNA of the CDR3: TGTGCCAGCACTGCGACTAGCGCCACAGATACGCAGTATTTT. Full variable domain (remainder filled in from reference TRBV7-9 and TRBJ2-3): DTGVSQNPRHKITKRGQNVTFRCDPISEHNRLYWYRQTLGQGPEFLTYFQNEAQLEKSRLLSDRFSAERPKGSFSTLEIQRTEQGDSAMYLCASTATSATDTQYFGPGTRLTVL.

This chain uses TRBV12-3 or TRBV12-4 with TRBJ1-2, with no clear D. V dropped 8 bases and J dropped 4 bases, with 8 bases sitting between them. The CDR3 has 11 residues. CDR3 sequence (DNA): TGTGCCAGCCAGGCAGGCTATGGCTACACCTTC. It is translated as CASQAGYGYTF.

This sequence joins TRBV3-1 (or the pseudogene TRBV3-2) and TRBJ1-2, with D uncertain. CDR3 length: 14 residues. In germline, CDR1 is LGHDT, CDR2 YNNKEL (reference sequence). The V and J ends lost 0 bases and 8 bases respectively, with 13 bases between them. The CDR3 is CASSQDPTFAGYTF. DNA for the CDR3: TGTGCCAGCAGCCAAGACCCTACGTTTGCGGGCTACACCTTC.

The genes are TRBV3-1 (or the pseudogene TRBV3-2) and TRBJ1-4, with TRBD1 matching 7 bases. The V gene's germline CDR1 is LGHDT and CDR2 YNNKEL (reference sequence). CDR3 length: 16 amino acids. J lost 3 bases, V lost 4 bases, and 8 bases had no gene match. As DNA, the CDR3 is TGTGCCAGCAGCCCGACAGGGAATGTACCTAATGAAAAACTGTTTTTT. This codes for CASSPTGNVPNEKLFF.

The chain uses TRBV18 and TRBJ1-3; D gene unclear. The germline V and J ends were trimmed by 2 bases and 0 bases, with 14 bases remaining between them. There are 17 residues in the CDR3. Germline CDR1 KGHSH, CDR2 LQKENI. The CDR3: CASSPIARSGSGNTIYF. In DNA form, the CDR3 reads TGTGCCAGCTCACCAATCGCCAGAAGCGGCTCTGGAAACACCATATATTTT.

The chain recombines TRBV6-6 with TRBJ1-1; D is possibly TRBD1 (5 bases). V was trimmed by 10 bases and J by 2 bases, leaving 20 bases between them. The CDR3 has 15 residues. Germline V gene lookup returns CDR1 MNHNY and CDR2 SVGAGI (reference sequence). The CDR3: CAIILRAQDNTEAFF. CDR3 DNA sequence: TGTGCCATCATCCTCCGGGCACAGGACAACACTGAAGCTTTCTTT.

J is TRBJ1-2 and V is TRBV29-1, with D possibly being TRBD1 (5 bases). This CDR3 spans 15 amino acids. With 6 bases removed from V and 8 bases from J, the gap between germline ends came to 25 bases. Germline values: CDR1 SQVTM, CDR2 ANQGSEA. The CDR3 coding sequence is TGCAGCGTCGACGAGATACAGGAACCTGGGAGGGGCTACACCTTC. Amino acids: CSVDEIQEPGRGYTF.